This record covers a single TCR beta chain. The CDR3 consists of 15 residues. Trimming pared 7 bases from V and 4 bases from J, leaving 16 bases between. Germline-derived CDR1 and CDR2 are LNHDA and SQIVND (reference sequence). Measured with immunoSEQ multiplex PCR; TCRdb has only the in-frame clones, and not every one. The data show roughly 50,000 clones, 95% to 96% seen once. The record originates from a study of control samples from healthy donors and cancer patients. This receptor was obtained from a woman aged 25-40 years in good health. The sample consisted of blood. This rearrangement joins TRBV19 to TRBJ2-2, with D perhaps matching TRBD1 (5 bases). In DNA, the CDR3 is TGTGCCAGTAACCCAAGGGGCCAGGCCACCGGGGAGCTGTTTTTT. This gives the protein CASNPRGQATGELFF. The full variable domain, its missing parts supplied by reference TRBV19 and TRBJ2-2, is DGGITQSPKYLFRKEGQNVTLSCEQNLNHDAMYWYRQDPGQGLRLIYYSQIVNDFQKGDIAEGYSVSREKKESFPLTVTSAQKNPTAFYLCASNPRGQATGELFFGEGSRLTVL.